A single T cell receptor (beta chain) is shown here with its context. This sample was included in a study of blood T cell repertoires in COVID-19. Study details: Some COVID-19 samples were acute and others convalescent; all came from the United States, Italy and Spain. PBMCs, B-cell-depleted T cells, or T cells provided the cDNA or gDNA that made up the material.

Authors' processing steps: Using reference gene primer amplification, nucleated cell counts were estimated. Produced via immunoSEQ multiplex PCR; TCRdb's table is partial and in-frame only. That table gives V, J and clone size, and the DNA gave D and trimming. The sample shows over 45,000 clones, approximately 85% of them seen only once. Trimming left V 4 bases short and J 8 bases short, with 15 bases between. The CDR3 covers 13 residues. From germline, CDR1 is SQVTM and CDR2 ANQGSEA. The V gene is TRBV29-1, the J gene TRBJ1-5; tentative D call: TRBD1 (5 bases). The origin of this receptor is a man aged 35-49 years with acute or convalescent COVID-19. The specimen sequenced was peripheral blood. CDR3 in amino acids: CSVVGRAGEPQHF. Written as DNA, the CDR3 is TGCAGCGTTGTGGGGAGGGCGGGGGAGCCCCAGCATTTT.